This T cell receptor (beta chain) was obtained from a study of OX40 agonist ivuxolimab in advanced cancers. Findings and caveats of the study: Certain nonresponders additionally had low normalized T-cell clonal expansion.

Repertoires were generated with immunoSEQ multiplex PCR, while TCRdb's copy carries only in-frame clones and drops some. The table has roughly 75,000 clones, about 86% seen once. Notes on this clone: Its antigen remains unidentified.

V gave up 4 bases and J gave up 7 bases, with 10 bases separating them. This CDR3 is built from 12 residues. CDR1 and CDR2 from the germline V gene are KGHSH and LQKENI. Sequencing used CD4+ or CD8+ T cells sorted from blood, obtained in a trial of the OX40 agonist ivuxolimab. This receptor was obtained from an adult with an advanced solid tumor such as melanoma, head and neck, liver or kidney cancer. The chain carries TRBV18 and TRBJ1-1; unclear D gene. CDR3 loop: CASSLNRNEAFF. CDR3 in DNA: TGTGCCAGCTCACTGAACCGGAATGAAGCTTTCTTT.